These 6 T cell receptor beta chains originate from one sample sequenced in a study of identical twins (dated by TCRdb to about 2016). The protocol used for the library was 5' RACE. Sequencing was carried out with an Illumina HiSeq 2000. TCRdb reran the public reads through fastp at Q25 and MiXCR, keeping productive beta chains. Rows merge per CDR3 protein into single entries with the most common DNA and genes. Within this sample are a few hundred thousand distinct CDR3 sequences, with approximately 8.6% of them counted one time only. The ten largest clones add up to less than 4% of the sample. Separately, the same data were catalogued under a study of yellow fever vaccine responses in identical twins.

Sequencing input: CD8+ T cells sorted from blood. Every receptor here comes from a woman younger than 35 in good health.

This clonotype was counted many times. The CDR3 loop is CATSSRESGREVYNEQFF. The CDR3 DNA reads TGTGCCACCAGCAGCCGAGAATCGGGGCGGGAGGTCTACAATGAGCAGTTCTTC. V usage is TRBV15 and J usage is TRBJ2-1; TRBD2 aligns across 8 bases. CDR1 LNHNV and CDR2 YYDKDF come from the germline V gene (reference sequence). With 3 bases clipped from V and 3 bases from J, the junction kept 13 bases outside the gene matches. The CDR3 is 18 amino acids.

The chain recombines TRBV15 with TRBJ1-1, with D maybe TRBD1 (6 bases). Trimming removed 1 base from V and 0 bases from J, with 12 bases in between. The CDR3 loop spans 16 amino acids. The germline CDR1 and CDR2 sequences are LNHNV and YYDKDF (reference sequence). The CDR3 reads CATSRGRTAVNTEAFF. DNA of the CDR3: TGTGCCACCAGCAGAGGTCGGACAGCAGTGAACACTGAAGCTTTCTTT.

This clonotype showed up just a few times. This chain links TRBV18 with TRBJ2-1; D is undetermined. Germline CDR1 reads KGHSH; CDR2 reads LQKENI. Trimming shortened V by 2 bases and J by 2 bases, and 13 bases separated the two germline ends. The CDR3 has 16 residues. The CDR3 region has the DNA TGTGCCAGCTCACCAGGGGTGGCAGACCCCTACAATGAGCAGTTCTTC. It specifies CASSPGVADPYNEQFF.

CDR3 sequence: CASSPQGGEETQYF. The CDR3 coding sequence is TGTGCCAGCTCACCACAGGGGGGAGAAGAGACCCAGTACTTC. This chain links TRBV18 with TRBJ2-5; D may match TRBD1 or TRBD2 (6 bases each). The CDR3 totals 14 residues. In germline, CDR1 is KGHSH, CDR2 LQKENI. V was shortened by 1 base and J by 3 bases, with 9 bases between the two germline ends.

This clonotype showed up many times. CDR3 residues: CASTYFGGSETQYF. The CDR3 coding sequence is TGTGCCAGCACTTATTTTGGGGGATCAGAGACCCAGTACTTC. This chain connects TRBV12-3 or TRBV12-4 to TRBJ2-5, with D perhaps being TRBD1 or TRBD2 (5 bases each). The V and J ends lost 7 bases and 4 bases respectively, with 16 bases between them. The CDR3 spans 14 residues.

This clonotype was seen at least ten times. This chain connects TRBV15 to TRBJ2-6; TRBD1 agrees at 8 bases. Germline V gene data show CDR1 as LNHNV and CDR2 as YYDKDF (reference sequence). The CDR3 totals 15 residues. The junction had 6 bases not matched to a gene; V was cut back by 11 bases and J by 0 bases. The CDR3 DNA follows: TGTGCCGCCGGGACAGGTCTCTCTGGGGCCAACGTCCTGACTTTC. Its protein product is CAAGTGLSGANVLTF.